These T cell receptor beta chains were read from a single sample in a study of T cells after posttransplantation cyclophosphamide. TCRdb keeps only in-frame clones here, not all; method: immunoSEQ multiplex PCR. This table has about 16,000 clones, roughly 92% appearing once. Sequencing input: naive CD4+ T cells sorted from blood. The receptors were sampled from a woman aged 45 to 65 in good health and a related stem cell transplant donor. Each CDR3 is given with its conserved first and last residue. The order of the fields is CDR3 protein, CDR3 DNA, V gene, D gene, clone size, J gene. D genes are given only for firm matches. Size tells how often a clone was seen (once, few, many) or the class of an expanded clone, and some rows leave it out.

cdr3_aa: CASSQDLLAGGRVGELFF
cdr3_nt: TGCGCCAGCAGCCAAGACTTGCTAGCGGGAGGGCGGGTCGGGGAGCTGTTTTTT
v_call: TRBV4-3
d_call: TRBD2
clone_size: -
j_call: TRBJ2-2

cdr3_aa: CASSLGTRNNEQFF
cdr3_nt: TGTGCCAGCAGCTTAGGGACTAGAAACAATGAGCAGTTCTTC
v_call: TRBV7-3
d_call: TRBD2
clone_size: -
j_call: TRBJ2-1

cdr3_aa: CASSPPGTGDGYTF
cdr3_nt: TGTGCCAGCTCGCCCCCCGGGACAGGGGACGGCTACACCTTC
v_call: TRBV18
d_call: TRBD1
clone_size: -
j_call: TRBJ1-2

cdr3_aa: CASSLDSGGREAFF
cdr3_nt: TGTGCCAGCAGCTTAGACTCAGGGGGTAGGGAAGCTTTCTTT
v_call: TRBV7-9
d_call: TRBD1
clone_size: -
j_call: TRBJ1-1

cdr3_aa: CASSFTPVRTETQYF
cdr3_nt: TGTGCCAGCAGCTTCACCCCGGTTCGAACGGAGACCCAGTACTTC
v_call: TRBV9
d_call: -
clone_size: -
j_call: TRBJ2-5

cdr3_aa: CASSLSFRLDSNTEAFF
cdr3_nt: TGCGCCAGCAGCTTATCTTTTCGATTAGATTCGAACACTGAAGCTTTCTTT
v_call: TRBV5-1
d_call: -
clone_size: once
j_call: TRBJ1-1

cdr3_aa: CAWSPGQVSYNEQFF
cdr3_nt: TGTGCCTGGAGTCCAGGGCAGGTCTCCTACAATGAGCAGTTCTTC
v_call: TRBV30
d_call: -
clone_size: -
j_call: TRBJ2-1

cdr3_aa: CASSPTTRVAKNIQYF
cdr3_nt: TGTGCCAGCTCGCCCACTACCCGGGTGGCCAAAAACATTCAGTACTTC
v_call: TRBV18
d_call: -
clone_size: -
j_call: TRBJ2-4

cdr3_aa: CAWSQGAGYTF
cdr3_nt: TGTGCCTGGAGCCAGGGGGCGGGCTACACCTTC
v_call: TRBV30
d_call: TRBD1
clone_size: -
j_call: TRBJ1-2

cdr3_aa: CASSANYEQYF
cdr3_nt: TGTGCCAGCAGCGCCAACTACGAGCAGTACTTC
v_call: TRBV9
d_call: -
clone_size: -
j_call: TRBJ2-7

cdr3_aa: CASSLLSGYQETQYF
cdr3_nt: TGTGCCAGCAGTTTGCTTTCCGGGTACCAAGAGACCCAGTACTTC
v_call: TRBV27
d_call: -
clone_size: once
j_call: TRBJ2-5

cdr3_aa: CASSVGLAGGATDTQYF
cdr3_nt: TGTGCCAGCAGCGTTGGACTAGCGGGAGGGGCGACAGATACGCAGTATTTT
v_call: TRBV11-2
d_call: TRBD2
clone_size: -
j_call: TRBJ2-3

cdr3_aa: CASSVVPGENTEAFF
cdr3_nt: TGTGCCAGCAGCGTAGTCCCAGGGGAGAACACTGAAGCTTTCTTT
v_call: TRBV9
d_call: -
clone_size: -
j_call: TRBJ1-1

cdr3_aa: CASSSSSGNNIQYF
cdr3_nt: TGTGCCAGCAGCTCCTCTAGCGGAAATAACATTCAGTACTTC
v_call: TRBV7-3
d_call: TRBD2
clone_size: -
j_call: TRBJ2-4

cdr3_aa: CASSSSTMGTQYF
cdr3_nt: TGTGCCAGCAGCTCTTCGACTATGGGGACCCAGTACTTC
v_call: TRBV7-8
d_call: -
clone_size: -
j_call: TRBJ2-5

cdr3_aa: CASSYSTGDPYEQYF
cdr3_nt: TGTGCCAGCAGTTACTCGACAGGGGACCCCTACGAGCAGTACTTC
v_call: TRBV6-5
d_call: TRBD1
clone_size: -
j_call: TRBJ2-7